This entry is about one T cell receptor beta chain. Adults of Caucasian background living in Nashville, Tennessee made up all donors. Once extracted for a subset, genomic DNA was divided evenly among several immunoSEQ plates. Assay used: immunoSEQ multiplex PCR; TCRdb lists only in-frame clones, some missing. Of about 190,000 clones in the sample, 60% to 75% were seen once. The sample comes from a study of shared clonotypes between healthy human individuals. The V gene lost 2 bases and the J gene lost 3 bases, with 12 bases spanning the gap. The V gene's germline CDR1 is MNHNS and CDR2 SASEGT. The CDR3 has 15 residues.

The receptor was isolated from a man between 25 and 39 years old in good health. The sequencing sample was made of memory CD4+ T cells sorted from blood. The subset was: CD45RA-negative fraction. The V call is TRBV6-1, the J call TRBJ2-3; D is tentatively TRBD1 or TRBD2 (5 bases each). The CDR3 loop reads CASSEQGVSTDTQYF. In DNA form, the CDR3 reads TGTGCCAGCAGTGAACAGGGAGTCTCAACAGATACGCAGTATTTT.